These 3 T cell receptor beta chains originate from one sample sequenced in a study of Graves' ophthalmopathy and Graves' hyperthyroidism. Beta-chain TCR CDR3 regions were amplified from RNA transcripts. RT-PCR with HTBI primers came first, then second-round multiplex PCR. TCRdb ran MiXCR on the multiplex PCR reads and lists one entry per CDR3 protein. This table has over 650,000 distinct CDR3 sequences, 35% to 45% appearing once. Sequences were obtained from peripheral blood. These receptor sequences come from an adult man with Graves' ophthalmopathy.

With respect to this clonotype: One end of the junction does not line up with germline, which may come from a read error. The chain links TRBV11-2 to TRBJ1-6; the D is unclear. Germline CDR1 and CDR2: SGHAT and FQNNGV. This CDR3 spans 17 amino acids. The CDR3 nucleotides are TGTGCCAGCAGCTTAGACAGAGGCAGCTCCAGTAATTCCCCCCTCCACTTT. It is translated as CASSLDRGSSSNSPLHF.

This clonotype has just a few counts. The chain couples TRBV2 to TRBJ1-4; 9 nucleotides match TRBD1. The germline CDR1 and CDR2 sequences are SNHLY and FYNNEI. The junction had 4 bases not matched to a gene; V was cut back by 6 bases and J by 2 bases. The CDR3 sequence is 15 residues long. The CDR3 DNA reads TGTGCCAGCAGCCTAGGACAGGGGACTAATGAAAAACTGTTTTTT. This translates into CASSLGQGTNEKLFF.

This clonotype was observed a few times. The chain recombines TRBV9 with TRBJ2-7, with 9 bases matching TRBD2. CDR1 SGDLS and CDR2 YYNGEE come from the germline V gene. V lost 3 bases, J lost 3 bases, and 7 bases stayed unmatched. The CDR3 contains 15 residues. The chain's CDR3 is CASSDHSGSSYEQYF. In DNA form, the CDR3 reads TGTGCCAGCAGCGACCATAGCGGGAGTAGCTACGAGCAGTACTTC.